Below are 27 T cell receptor beta chains sequenced from a single sample in a study of blood T cell repertoires in COVID-19 (dated by TCRdb to 2018 to 2021). Library generation was performed with the immunoSEQ multiplex PCR assay. TCRdb re-hosts the immuneACCESS table, in-frame sequences only. Its copies lack some clones; in the studies checked, an unresolved V gene accounts for under half of them, and the cause for the rest is not known. Present in this sample are around 69,000 clones, around 83% of which were seen just once. 6.9% of the sample comes from the top ten. The sequenced sample was peripheral blood. These receptors were collected from a middle-aged man with active COVID-19.

The V call is TRBV5-1, the J call TRBJ1-1; 7 nucleotides match TRBD1. This CDR3 has 13 amino acids. J was trimmed by 3 bases and V by 2 bases; bases with no gene match: 1. CDR1 SGHRS and CDR2 YFSETQ come from the germline V gene. CDR3 protein: CASSLTGDTEAFF. In nucleotides, the CDR3 is TGCGCCAGCAGCTTAACAGGGGACACTGAAGCTTTCTTT.

This clone has just one count. The chain recombines TRBV4-1 with TRBJ2-7, with unresolved D. CDR3 length equals 15 residues. V lost 0 bases and J 3 bases, leaving 12 bases between the germline ends. The germline gives CDR1 MGHRA, CDR2 YSYEKL. The CDR3 reads CASSQEAARNYEQYF. The CDR3 DNA reads as TGCGCCAGCAGCCAAGAGGCGGCGCGGAACTACGAGCAGTACTTC.

J is TRBJ2-7 and V is TRBV6-2 or TRBV6-3; TRBD2 might be the D (5 bases). V lost 1 base to trimming and J lost 7 bases, with 11 bases between them. CDR1 is MNHEY, CDR2 SVGEGT, per germline. This CDR3 contains 13 residues. The CDR3 nucleotides read TGTGCCAGCAGTTACTTGGATCCGGGGGAGCAGTACTTC. It codes for CASSYLDPGEQYF.

The chain joins TRBV11-2 to TRBJ1-1; no reliable D call. The CDR3 length is 13 residues. V was cut by 0 bases and J by 7 bases, with 9 bases left in between. CDR1 is SGHAT, CDR2 FQNNGV, per germline. The CDR3 sequence is CASSLDTRSEAFF. Written as DNA, the CDR3 is TGTGCCAGCAGCTTAGATACGAGGAGTGAAGCTTTCTTT.

The chain uses TRBV19 and TRBJ2-2, with D unclear. Between the trimmed V and J ends, which lost 7 bases and 0 bases, there was a span of 9 bases. The CDR3 is 14 amino acids. The germline CDR1 and CDR2 sequences are LNHDA and SQIVND (reference sequence). The CDR3 sequence: CASKSQTNTGELFF. The CDR3 DNA is TGTGCCAGTAAGTCCCAGACGAACACCGGGGAGCTGTTTTTT.

This clone was observed a single time. The rearrangement joins TRBV9 to TRBJ2-3; D gene ambiguous. The CDR3 contains 15 residues. Germline CDR1 SGDLS, CDR2 YYNGEE. V was shortened by 3 bases and J by 4 bases, with 15 bases between the two germline ends. Written as DNA, the CDR3 is TGTGCCAGCAGCGCCGGGTCCGCCTCATCAGATACGCAGTATTTT. Its protein product is CASSAGSASSDTQYF.

The chain is built from TRBV6-6 and TRBJ2-3; TRBD2 aligns across 12 bases. The CDR3 consists of 16 residues. Trimming at V came to 5 bases and at J to 0 bases, leaving 3 bases not matched to a gene. The germline V gene encodes CDR1 MNHNY and CDR2 SVGAGI (reference sequence). The CDR3 bases are TGTGCCAGCAGTCCGACTAGCGGGGGAAGCACAGATACGCAGTATTTT. It is translated as CASSPTSGGSTDTQYF.

The rearrangement joins TRBV14 to TRBJ1-1; tentative D call: TRBD1 (6 bases). The V gene lost 4 bases and the J gene lost 2 bases, with 8 bases spanning the gap. The length of the CDR3 is 13 residues. The germline gives CDR1 SGHDN, CDR2 FVKESK. This chain's CDR3 is CASSLDSNTEAFF. Here the CDR3 DNA reads TGTGCCAGCAGCCTGGACAGTAACACTGAAGCTTTCTTT.

The chain uses TRBV6-6 and TRBJ1-5, with TRBD1 identical over 8 bases. The CDR3 covers 16 residues. The J segment lost 2 bases and the V segment lost 6 bases, leaving 9 bases of the junction unmatched. Germline values: CDR1 MNHNY, CDR2 SVGAGI (reference sequence). CDR3 protein: CASSADRGNRNQPQHF. The CDR3 DNA is TGTGCCAGCAGCGCTGACAGGGGCAATCGCAATCAGCCCCAGCATTTT.

This chain connects TRBV27 to TRBJ1-5, with D maybe TRBD1 (6 bases). Germline V CDR1 and CDR2: MNHEY, SMNVEV (reference sequence). The CDR3 runs to 14 residues. Trimming removed 6 bases at V and 4 bases at J, with 13 bases between. The CDR3 protein is CASSRKGENQPQHF. The CDR3 DNA reads TGTGCCAGCAGCCGTAAGGGGGAGAATCAGCCCCAGCATTTT.

The chain carries TRBV25-1 and TRBJ1-2, with a possible D match to TRBD1 (6 bases). V lost 7 bases and J lost 8, with 17 bases in between. This CDR3 has 13 amino acids. The germline V gene has CDR1 MGHDK and CDR2 SYGVNS. The CDR3 reads CASTDQGWRGYTF. CDR3 DNA sequence: TGTGCCAGCACCGATCAGGGGTGGCGGGGCTACACCTTC.

The chain is built from TRBV27 and TRBJ2-7; TRBD1 might be the D (6 bases). This CDR3 is 12 amino acids long. CDR1 and CDR2 from the germline V gene are MNHEY and SMNVEV (reference sequence). V was pared by 5 bases and J by 4 bases, with 9 bases between. The CDR3 bases are TGTGCCAGCAGTCCTACAGGGTACGAGCAGTACTTC. Translation gives CASSPTGYEQYF.

The chain combines TRBV3-1 (or the pseudogene TRBV3-2) with TRBJ2-3; 7 positions match TRBD2. The germline gives CDR1 LGHDT, CDR2 YNNKEL (reference sequence). V dropped 4 bases and J dropped 2; count of bases not matched to a gene: 9. CDR3 length: 16 residues. The CDR3, as DNA: TGTGCCAGCAGCCCGCGGGGCGGGAGTGTCACAGATACGCAGTATTTT. This translates into CASSPRGGSVTDTQYF.

The rearrangement joins TRBV5-6 to TRBJ2-7; TRBD2 is a possible D gene (6 bases). Germline CDR1 reads SGHDT; CDR2 reads YYEEEE. The V end lost 2 bases, the J end lost 6 bases, and 12 bases lay between the germline ends. The CDR3 loop spans 13 amino acids. The CDR3 bases are TGTGCCAGCAGCTTAGGGACTGCCGGCGAGCAGTACTTC. Protein product: CASSLGTAGEQYF.

The table lists this clone with a few counts. The chain uses TRBV6-5 and TRBJ1-3, with D hard to call. Trimming took 5 bases from V and 0 from J, leaving 5 bases between them. The V gene's germline CDR1 is MNHEY and CDR2 SVGAGI. The CDR3 has 13 amino acids. CDR3 sequence: CASSTISGNTIYF. CDR3 nucleotide sequence: TGTGCCAGCAGTACAATCTCTGGAAACACCATATATTTT.

V usage is TRBV5-3 and J usage is TRBJ1-4; no clear D gene. TRBV5-3 is flagged as an ORF with uncertain function. The V gene lost 1 base and the J gene lost 8 bases, with 18 bases spanning the gap. The CDR3 extends over 16 amino acids. The CDR3 region is CARSLMAKPLGEKLFF. In nucleotides, the CDR3 is TGTGCCAGAAGCTTGATGGCCAAACCCCTAGGCGAAAAACTGTTTTTT.

The chain joins TRBV7-9 to TRBJ2-2; no reliable D call. CDR3 size: 15 residues. The germline V gene has CDR1 SEHNR and CDR2 FQNEAQ (reference sequence). V gave up 6 bases and J gave up 0 bases, with 11 bases separating them. The CDR3 DNA reads as TGTGCCAGCAGTTTGACTGAAACGAACACCGGGGAGCTGTTTTTT. This codes for CASSLTETNTGELFF.

The chain recombines TRBV9 with TRBJ1-4; D ambiguous. The CDR3 extends over 15 amino acids. CDR1 is SGDLS and CDR2 is YYNGEE in the germline V gene. V shed 0 bases and J shed 8 bases, with 14 bases lying between them. CDR3 nucleotide sequence: TGTGCCAGCAGCGTAGCCGGGAGGTCGGTAGAAAAACTGTTTTTT. Amino acid sequence: CASSVAGRSVEKLFF. The entire variable domain, with the rest obtained from reference TRBV9 and TRBJ1-4, is as follows: DSGVTQTPKHLITATGQRVTLRCSPRSGDLSVYWYQQSLDQGLQFLIQYYNGEERAKGNILERFSAQQFPDLHSELNLSSLELGDSALYFCASSVAGRSVEKLFFGSGTQLSVL.

The V gene is TRBV24-1, the J gene TRBJ1-5; possible D gene TRBD1, 5 bases. Trimming removed 6 bases at V and 3 bases at J, with 11 bases between. Germline CDR1 and CDR2: KGHDR and SFDVKD. This CDR3 is built from 14 residues. The CDR3 sequence is CATSSRAYNQPQHF. The CDR3 nucleotides are TGTGCCACCAGTTCCAGGGCTTACAATCAGCCCCAGCATTTT.

The V call is TRBV7-6, the J call TRBJ2-1, with a possible D match to TRBD1 (5 bases). V shed 5 bases and J shed 8 bases, with 19 bases lying between them. The germline CDR1 and CDR2 sequences are SGHVS and FNYEAQ. This CDR3 comprises 15 residues. The CDR3 nucleotides read TGTGCCAGCAGCCTCTCAGGGCCCGGTTCGGATGAGCAGTTCTTC. Amino acid sequence: CASSLSGPGSDEQFF. Full variable domain (missing parts from reference TRBV7-6 and TRBJ2-1): GAGVSQSPRYKVTKRGQDVALRCDPISGHVSLYWYRQALGQGPEFLTYFNYEAQQDKSGLPNDRFSAERPEGSISTLTIQRTEQRDSAMYRCASSLSGPGSDEQFFGPGTRLTVL.

DNA for the CDR3: TGTGCCAGCAGCAAAAAGGCGGAAGAGCAGTACGTC. Its translation is CASSKKAEEQYV. V usage is TRBV21-1 and J usage is TRBJ2-7; the table names TRBD2, a call not compared with the DNA. TRBV21-1 is designated a pseudogene. This CDR3 is built from 12 residues.

V and J are TRBV9 and TRBJ2-2; TRBD1 might be the D (6 bases). CDR1 and CDR2 from the germline V gene are SGDLS and YYNGEE. This CDR3 spans 16 amino acids. Trimming stripped 0 bases from V and 0 bases from J, with 9 bases between. The CDR3, as DNA: TGTGCCAGCAGCGTAGTAAAGGGGGCGAACACCGGGGAGCTGTTTTTT. Its protein product is CASSVVKGANTGELFF.

This chain links TRBV5-4 with TRBJ2-1, with 12 bases aligning to TRBD2. V gave up 3 bases and J gave up 9 bases; unmatched junction bases: 10. CDR1 SGHNT and CDR2 YYREEE come from the germline V gene (reference sequence). The CDR3 runs 16 residues. As DNA, the CDR3 is TGTGCCAGCAGCTCTTCAACTAGCGGGAGGTTAGGTGAGCAGTTCTTC. Its translation: CASSSSTSGRLGEQFF.

This clone was found once. The CDR3 here is CASSQLSPGRGTTDTQYF. The CDR3 DNA is TGTGCCAGCAGCCAACTAAGTCCTGGGCGGGGGACCACAGATACGCAGTATTTT. This rearrangement joins TRBV3-1 (or the pseudogene TRBV3-2) to TRBJ2-3; 7 bases are shared with TRBD2. The CDR3 is made up of 18 amino acids. Germline V gives CDR1 LGHDT, CDR2 YNNKEL (reference sequence). Trimming at V came to 2 bases and at J to 2 bases, leaving 13 bases not matched to a gene.

The V call is TRBV5-1, the J call TRBJ2-1, with no clear D. The CDR3 is 15 amino acids. In germline, CDR1 is SGHRS, CDR2 YFSETQ. V was clipped by 4 bases and J by 4 bases, with 15 bases between them. CDR3 amino acids: CASSLSIADYNEQFF. The CDR3 coding sequence is TGCGCCAGCAGCCTTTCTATAGCAGATTACAATGAGCAGTTCTTC.

The rearrangement joins TRBV15 to TRBJ1-4; perhaps TRBD1 as D (6 bases). The germline V gene has CDR1 LNHNV and CDR2 YYDKDF (reference sequence). Trimming removed 4 bases at V and 0 bases at J, with 12 bases between. The length of the CDR3 is 16 residues. The CDR3 protein is CATSTTGTTTNEKLFF. CDR3 nucleotides: TGTGCCACCAGCACAACAGGGACCACAACTAATGAAAAACTGTTTTTT.

The chain has TRBV7-9 and TRBJ2-7; tentative D call: TRBD1 (6 bases). Trimming stripped 5 bases from V and 1 base from J, with 12 bases between. Germline V lookup: CDR1 SEHNR, CDR2 FQNEAQ (reference sequence). This CDR3 has 14 amino acids. The CDR3 is CASSPPQGSYEQYF. The CDR3 DNA sequence: TGTGCCAGCAGCCCCCCGCAGGGGTCCTACGAGCAGTACTTC. The full variable domain, completed using reference TRBV7-9 and TRBJ2-7, is DTGVSQNPRHKITKRGQNVTFRCDPISEHNRLYWYRQTLGQGPEFLTYFQNEAQLEKSRLLSDRFSAERPKGSFSTLEIQRTEQGDSAMYLCASSPPQGSYEQYFGPGTRLTVT.